This T cell receptor (beta chain) was sequenced for a study of T-cell memory formation after mild COVID-19. Employing constant-segment primers, 5'RACE generated TCR alpha and TCR beta cDNA libraries bearing sample barcodes and UMIs. TCRdb processed the 5' RACE reads anew with MiXCR; each CDR3 protein has one entry. This table has about 340,000 distinct CDR3 sequences, around a fifth appearing once. Study observations and caveats: Contracting CD8+ clones were enriched in EMRA, CD4+ mainly in CM and EM.

A remark on this clonotype: The antigen remains unidentified.

V was clipped by 7 bases and J by 4 bases; unmatched bases: 10. There are 15 residues in the CDR3. This TCR derives from an adult woman who had mild COVID-19 (a few samples of this study predate the infection). Cell type and time point are not known. The specimen sequenced was PBMCs or a T cell subset sorted from them (not recorded which). J is TRBJ2-3 and V is TRBV12-3 or TRBV12-4; 8 nucleotides line up with TRBD2. The CDR3 reads CASKGAGAVSDTQYF. The CDR3 region has the DNA TGTGCCAGCAAGGGAGCGGGAGCGGTTTCAGATACGCAGTATTTT.